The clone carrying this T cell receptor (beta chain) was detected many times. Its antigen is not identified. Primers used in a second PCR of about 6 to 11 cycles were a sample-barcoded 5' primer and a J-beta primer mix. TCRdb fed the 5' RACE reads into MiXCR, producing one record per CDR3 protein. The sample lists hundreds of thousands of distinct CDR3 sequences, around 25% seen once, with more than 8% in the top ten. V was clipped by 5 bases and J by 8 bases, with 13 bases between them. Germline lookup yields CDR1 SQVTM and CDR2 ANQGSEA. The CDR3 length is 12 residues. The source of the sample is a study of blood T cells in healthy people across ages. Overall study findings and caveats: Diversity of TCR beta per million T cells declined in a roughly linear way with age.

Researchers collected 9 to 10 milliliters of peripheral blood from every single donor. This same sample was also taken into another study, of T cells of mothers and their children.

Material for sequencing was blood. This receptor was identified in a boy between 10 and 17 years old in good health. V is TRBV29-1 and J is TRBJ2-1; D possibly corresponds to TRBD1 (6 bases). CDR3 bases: TGCAGCGTTCGTGTGGGGGCGGATGAGCAGTTCTTC. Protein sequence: CSVRVGADEQFF.